This T cell receptor beta chain came from a study of T cell changes during pregnancy in multiple sclerosis. This clone came up once. Clones were sequenced by immunoSEQ multiplex PCR, and TCRdb holds only the in-frame ones, with some missing. The sample has about 63,000 clones; about 93% are singletons. Germline CDR1 and CDR2: SGDLS and YYNGEE. The CDR3 has 14 residues. V lost 0 bases, J lost 9 bases, and 13 bases lay in between. Sample: CD8+ T cells from peripheral blood mononuclear cells, taken in the second trimester of pregnancy. The V gene is TRBV9, the J gene TRBJ2-1, with D unresolved. The source is a female donor with multiple sclerosis, enrolled in a pregnancy study. CDR3 in DNA: TGTGCCAGCAGCGTAGCGGCCGAGGCTTTTGAGCAGTTCTTC. This sequence encodes CASSVAAEAFEQFF.